This entry lists 20 T cell receptor beta chains sequenced from one sample in a study of blood T cell repertoires in COVID-19. Method: immunoSEQ multiplex PCR; TCRdb's copy keeps in-frame clones and lacks some. Counted here are about 670,000 clones, approximately 90% occurring once; the ten biggest clones make up approximately 0.3%. The sample taken for sequencing was peripheral blood. Receptor source: a woman between 18 and 29 years old with acute or convalescent COVID-19.

This chain uses TRBV7-2 with TRBJ2-7, with 7 bases lining up with TRBD2. V dropped 0 bases and J dropped 3; count of bases not matched to a gene: 8. The CDR3 is made up of 16 amino acids. Germline V gene lookup returns CDR1 SGHTA and CDR2 FQGNSA. CDR3 nucleotide sequence: TGTGCCAGCAGCTTAGCGATTAGGCGGGGGATCTACGAGCAGTACTTC. This codes for CASSLAIRRGIYEQYF.

This chain joins TRBV5-1 and TRBJ1-2, with D unclear. Germline CDR1 and CDR2: SGHRS and YFSETQ. Trimming removed 2 bases at V and 2 bases at J, with 19 bases between. The length of the CDR3 is 17 residues. In DNA form, the CDR3 reads TGCGCCAGCAGCTTACAAGAGATTAACGCGGGAAACTATGGCTACACCTTC. Translating gives CASSLQEINAGNYGYTF.

The chain couples TRBV30 to TRBJ1-6, with D possibly matching TRBD1 (5 bases). V shed 4 bases and J shed 6 bases, with 10 bases lying between them. The V gene's germline CDR1 is GTSNPN and CDR2 SVGIG (reference sequence). The CDR3 runs to 13 residues. The CDR3 protein is CAWTSGANSPLHF. The DNA of the CDR3 is TGTGCCTGGACGAGTGGGGCTAATTCACCCCTCCACTTT.

The V and J genes are TRBV18 and TRBJ1-2; D uncertain. The germline V gene has CDR1 KGHSH and CDR2 LQKENI. Trimming removed 3 bases from V and 0 bases from J, with 2 bases in between. The CDR3 runs 12 residues. CDR3 in amino acids: CASSPSNYGYTF. The CDR3 region has the DNA TGTGCCAGCTCACCCTCTAACTATGGCTACACCTTC.

This sequence joins TRBV2 and TRBJ1-1; 7 positions match TRBD1. CDR3 length: 15 amino acids. The J segment lost 1 base and the V segment lost 7 bases, leaving 9 bases of the junction unmatched. Germline CDR1 reads SNHLY; CDR2 reads FYNNEI. The CDR3 DNA reads TGTGCCAGCAAGGTGTCGGCAGGGGGGAACACTGAAGCTTTCTTT. Translation gives CASKVSAGGNTEAFF. Using reference TRBV2 and TRBJ1-1 for the parts outside the CDR3, the full variable domain is EPEVTQTPSHQVTQMGQEVILRCVPISNHLYFYWYRQILGQKVEFLVSFYNNEISEKSEIFDDQFSVERPDGSNFTLKIRSTKLEDSAMYFCASKVSAGGNTEAFFGQGTRLTVV.

This clone showed up just once. J is TRBJ2-3 and V is TRBV12-1; no check of the table's D call, TRBD2, against the DNA was made. TRBV12-1 is deemed a pseudogene. This CDR3 is 17 amino acids long. The DNA of the CDR3 is TGTGCCAGCAGCCCCCGATGTTGTGGCGGGGGCACAGATACGCAGTATTTT. Encoded protein: CASSPRCCGGGTDTQYF.

This clone has only a few counts. Other nucleotide sequences from this sample produce the same CDR3. CDR3 in amino acids: CASSFSYEQYF. The CDR3 bases are TGTGCCAGCAGCTTCAGCTACGAGCAGTACTTC. The chain recombines TRBV7-9 with TRBJ2-7; D is ambiguous. Germline CDR1 reads SEHNR; CDR2 reads FQNEAQ (reference sequence). This CDR3 spans 11 amino acids. Trimming pared 3 bases from V and 3 bases from J, leaving 3 bases between.

This chain connects TRBV14 to TRBJ1-2; D is unresolved. CDR1 and CDR2 from the germline V gene are SGHDN and FVKESK. Deletions cut 1 base from V and 4 bases from J, with 7 bases between. CDR3 size: 13 residues. DNA for the CDR3: TGTGCCAGCAGCCAAGTAGGGAGCTATGGCTACACCTTC. This sequence encodes CASSQVGSYGYTF.

The chain joins TRBV11-1 to TRBJ2-7, with 9 bases matching TRBD1. CDR1 and CDR2 from the germline V gene are SGHAT and FQDESV (reference sequence). After removal of 0 bases from V and 6 bases from J, the junction contained 6 bases not matched to a gene. This CDR3 has 15 amino acids. CDR3 sequence: CASSLAGGTGTEQYF. CDR3 coding DNA: TGTGCCAGCAGCTTAGCTGGAGGGACAGGGACCGAGCAGTACTTC.

This chain uses TRBV7-9 with TRBJ1-1; unclear D gene. The CDR3 has 14 amino acids. Trimming removed 7 bases at V and 3 bases at J, with 15 bases between. Germline CDR1 SEHNR, CDR2 FQNEAQ (reference sequence). The CDR3 nucleotides read TGTGCCAGCAAGGGATGGTCGGGAGACACTGAAGCTTTCTTT. It is translated as CASKGWSGDTEAFF.

This clone was recorded only once. V is TRBV2 and J is TRBJ2-1, with unresolved D. The CDR3 contains 12 residues. Germline lookup yields CDR1 SNHLY and CDR2 FYNNEI. The V end was cut by 2 bases, the J end by 11 bases, with 10 bases between. The CDR3 nucleotides are TGTGCCAGCAGTGAACGGCTAGGCCAGCAGTTCTTC. It specifies CASSERLGQQFF.

This clone was counted a single time. The rearrangement links TRBV6-5 to TRBJ1-4, with a possible D match to TRBD1 (5 bases). This CDR3 contains 14 residues. The germline V gene has CDR1 MNHEY and CDR2 SVGAGI. Trimming removed 6 bases at V and 8 bases at J, with 16 bases between. The CDR3 spells CASSREVLGEKLFF. In nucleotides, the CDR3 is TGTGCCAGCAGCAGGGAAGTCCTAGGCGAAAAACTGTTTTTT.

This chain connects TRBV19 to TRBJ1-5, with no clear D. Trimming took 1 base from V and 7 from J, leaving 14 bases between them. Germline V lookup: CDR1 LNHDA, CDR2 SQIVND (reference sequence). The CDR3 consists of 15 residues. The CDR3 DNA reads TGTGCCAGTAGTATAGCACCGAGGGAGTGGCAGCCCCAGCATTTT. This translates into CASSIAPREWQPQHF.

The rearrangement joins TRBV4-1 to TRBJ1-1; no clear D. CDR1 is MGHRA, CDR2 YSYEKL, per germline. Trimming pared 2 bases from V and 1 base from J, leaving 8 bases between. The CDR3 totals 14 residues. CDR3 in DNA: TGCGCCAGCAGCCAACGAGGAACGAACACTGAAGCTTTCTTT. It is translated as CASSQRGTNTEAFF.

The chain has TRBV27 and TRBJ1-1, with TRBD1 matching 8 bases. The CDR3 spans 15 residues. V lost 3 bases, J lost 6 bases, and 9 bases stayed unmatched. Germline CDR1 is MNHEY and CDR2 is SMNVEV (reference sequence). CDR3 sequence reads: CASSFSGGIFAEAFF. The CDR3 bases are TGTGCCAGCAGTTTTTCAGGGGGCATTTTCGCTGAAGCTTTCTTT.

The V call is TRBV7-9, the J call TRBJ1-2; possible D gene TRBD1, 6 bases. This CDR3 has 15 amino acids. Germline V CDR1 and CDR2: SEHNR, FQNEAQ (reference sequence). Between the trimmed V and J ends, which lost 6 bases and 0 bases, there was a span of 14 bases. CDR3 sequence (DNA): TGTGCCAGCAGATTTTCGGACAGATCTAACTATGGCTACACCTTC. Its protein product is CASRFSDRSNYGYTF.

The V gene is TRBV9, the J gene TRBJ1-6; D might be TRBD1 (6 bases). Trimming removed 2 bases from V and 2 bases from J, with 8 bases in between. The CDR3 totals 15 residues. Per germline, CDR1 SGDLS and CDR2 YYNGEE. The CDR3 sequence: CASSVEGAYNSPLHF. The CDR3 coding sequence is TGTGCCAGCAGCGTTGAGGGGGCCTATAATTCACCCCTCCACTTT.

In nucleotides, the CDR3 is TGCGCCAGCAGCCTACGGACAGATAACAATGAGCAGTTCTTC. Translating it yields CASSLRTDNNEQFF. The chain employs TRBV4-1 and TRBJ2-1; the D gene is possibly TRBD1 (6 bases). The length of the CDR3 is 14 residues. Germline assignment: CDR1 MGHRA and CDR2 YSYEKL. Trimming cost V 4 bases and J 5 bases, with 12 bases left between them.

The genes are TRBV24-1 and TRBJ1-5; possible D gene TRBD1, 5 bases. Trimming shortened V by 6 bases and J by 0 bases, and 11 bases separated the two germline ends. The CDR3 consists of 15 residues. Per the germline V gene, CDR1 is KGHDR and CDR2 is SFDVKD. CDR3 nucleotides: TGTGCCACCAGTTCGGGGGGGGTTAGCAATCAGCCCCAGCATTTT. Its translation is CATSSGGVSNQPQHF.

J is TRBJ2-3 and V is TRBV29-1; D gene unclear. This CDR3 region has 13 residues. Germline assignment: CDR1 SQVTM and CDR2 ANQGSEA. The germline V and J ends were trimmed by 4 bases and 2 bases, with 10 bases remaining between them. CDR3 nucleotide sequence: TGCAGCGTTGGATATACTACCACAGATACGCAGTATTTT. It yields the protein CSVGYTTTDTQYF.